Sequencing of this T cell receptor (beta chain) was carried out in a study of beta chain features in type 1 diabetes. Background on the study: The study found patients and healthy donors alike in age, gender and cell yields.

As concerns this clone: Its cognate antigen is unknown.

The germline V gene encodes CDR1 KGHSH and CDR2 LQKENI. The V end lost 1 base, the J end lost 4 bases, and 17 bases lay between the germline ends. This CDR3 spans 17 amino acids. Expressed TCRB transcripts were sequenced after all isolated RNA was converted to cDNA. For naive, central memory and regulatory T cell samples, reads averaged about 3.7 million. TCRdb's table, derived via immunoSEQ multiplex PCR, lists solely in-frame clones and lacks some. The repertoire has about 350,000 clones, roughly a fifth of them found once; the top ten carry 0.044%. Broader study findings: cDNA-based reads could over-represent cells with high TCR expression.

What was sequenced was naive CD4+ T cells from blood. The clonotype originates from a woman between 18 and 30 years old in good health. The chain is built from TRBV18 and TRBJ1-5; D is perhaps TRBD1 (6 bases). DNA for the CDR3: TGTGCCAGCTCACCACGAAATTTGGGACAACGAAATCAGCCCCAGCATTTT. This sequence encodes CASSPRNLGQRNQPQHF.